The subject of this entry is one TCR beta chain. The target antigen is unknown. This record comes from a study of lymphopenia after photon versus proton radiotherapy. Overall study findings and caveats: Larger post-nadir TCR diversity loss correlated inversely with survival in deceased patients. Oligoclonal CD8+ Temra expansion after nadir drove photon patients' diversity drop.

With V trimmed by 0 bases and J by 0 bases, 7 bases remained unmatched. The CDR3 is made up of 17 amino acids. CDR1 and CDR2 (germline): LGHNA, YNFKEQ. The method was immunoSEQ multiplex PCR; TCRdb's version includes in-frame clones alone and lacks a portion of them. Of some 170,000 clones listed, less than 90% are singletons. The clonotype comes from a man aged 50 or older with gastric cancer. The chain employs TRBV4-2 and TRBJ2-7; 8 bases align to TRBD1. The sample in question was peripheral blood, obtained from a patient treated with photon-based radiotherapy. As DNA, the CDR3 is TGTGCCAGCAGCCAAGATCGGACAGGGAGCAGCTCCTACGAGCAGTACTTC. Its translation is CASSQDRTGSSSYEQYF.